Presented here are 32 T cell receptor beta chains from one specimen sequenced in a study of T cells in Graves' hyperthyroidism and ophthalmopathy. What was amplified from RNA transcripts were TCR beta CDR3 regions. First-round RT-PCR with HTBI primers amplified the TCR CDR3 region. MiXCR was run by TCRdb on the multiplex PCR reads, yielding one entry per CDR3 protein. The sample has some 270,000 distinct CDR3 sequences, 10% to 15% seen once. Material for sequencing was blood. The receptors derive from a woman under 40 with Graves' hyperthyroidism that later progressed to Graves' ophthalmopathy.

This clonotype was counted ten times or more. The V call is TRBV3-1, the J call TRBJ2-1; D not certain. Germline CDR1 LGHDT, CDR2 YNNKEL (reference sequence). The CDR3 length is 12 residues. The V gene lost 0 bases and the J gene lost 9 bases, with 6 bases spanning the gap. The CDR3 spells CASSQDGGEQFF. The CDR3 coding sequence is TGTGCCAGCAGCCAAGATGGTGGTGAGCAGTTCTTC.

This clonotype was recorded many times. The chain employs TRBV2 and TRBJ2-2, with 14 bases lining up with TRBD2. The CDR3 is 19 amino acids. CDR1 is SNHLY, CDR2 FYNNEI, per germline. V gave up 5 bases and J gave up 1 base; unmatched junction bases: 9. The CDR3 DNA reads as TGTGCCAGCAGTCGCCCTTCCGGGACTAGCGGGAGGAACACCGGGGAGCTGTTTTTT. Its protein product is CASSRPSGTSGRNTGELFF.

This clonotype was counted at least ten times. J is TRBJ1-6 and V is TRBV30, with 7 bases matching TRBD1. CDR3 length: 16 amino acids. Germline assignment: CDR1 GTSNPN and CDR2 SVGIG (reference sequence). V lost 2 bases, J lost 7 bases, and 11 bases stayed unmatched. This CDR3 reads CAWSLLSGTANSPLHF. CDR3 DNA sequence: TGTGCCTGGAGTCTACTCTCCGGGACAGCAAATTCACCCCTCCACTTT.

This clonotype was counted only a few times. An end of the junction differs from the germline gene, which may be a read error. The chain carries TRBV4-2 and TRBJ2-5; 13 positions match TRBD2. There are 17 residues in the CDR3. The germline gives CDR1 LGHNA, CDR2 YNFKEQ. The DNA for the CDR3 is TGTACCAGCAGCCCCGTGGAGGGACTAGCGGGACAAGAGACCCAGTACTTC. Its translation is CTSSPVEGLAGQETQYF.

This clonotype was found many times. The V and J genes are TRBV4-3 and TRBJ2-7; D is ambiguous. The CDR3 has 15 amino acids. The V gene's germline CDR1 is LGHNA and CDR2 YSLEER. V dropped 0 bases and J dropped 2 bases, with 11 bases sitting between them. Here the CDR3 DNA reads TGCGCCAGCAGCCAAGATCTTGGCAGGACCTACGAGCAGTACTTC. It yields the protein CASSQDLGRTYEQYF.

This clonotype was picked up many times. The CDR3 region has the DNA TGTGCCAGCAGCTTAGATGGTTTCCCATCCACAGATACGCAGTATTTT. Residues: CASSLDGFPSTDTQYF. V is TRBV11-1 and J is TRBJ2-3; D gene uncertain. Deletions cut 1 base from V and 2 bases from J, with 13 bases between. The CDR3 sequence is 16 residues long. The V gene's germline CDR1 is SGHAT and CDR2 FQDESV (reference sequence).

The chain recombines TRBV5-6 with TRBJ2-3; D is unresolved. The V end was cut by 4 bases, the J end by 1 base, with 16 bases between. This CDR3 contains 16 residues. Germline V gene sequence: CDR1 SGHDT, CDR2 YYEEEE. CDR3: CASSLTDTSGTDTQYF. The CDR3 DNA reads as TGTGCCAGCAGCCTAACCGACACGTCGGGCACAGATACGCAGTATTTT.

In its sample, this clonotype was seen many times. The gene calls are TRBV9 and TRBJ2-1; the D call may be TRBD1 or TRBD2 (5 bases each). Trimming removed 0 bases from V and 1 base from J, with 14 bases in between. From germline, CDR1 is SGDLS and CDR2 YYNGEE. The CDR3 consists of 17 residues. The CDR3 coding sequence is TGTGCCAGCAGCGTAGATCCGGGGCAAAATTCCTACAATGAGCAGTTCTTC. Translation: CASSVDPGQNSYNEQFF. Filled out from reference TRBV9 and TRBJ2-1, the complete variable domain reads DSGVTQTPKHLITATGQRVTLRCSPRSGDLSVYWYQQSLDQGLQFLIQYYNGEERAKGNILERFSAQQFPDLHSELNLSSLELGDSALYFCASSVDPGQNSYNEQFFGPGTRLTVL.

At least ten counts were recorded for this clonotype. The J gene is TRBJ2-2, the V gene TRBV4-1, with 10 bases lining up with TRBD2. Germline CDR1 reads MGHRA; CDR2 reads YSYEKL. This CDR3 region has 15 residues. V shed 5 bases, J shed 5 bases, and the junction held 5 bases outside the gene matches. CDR3 sequence: CASSILAGDTGELFF. As DNA, the CDR3 is TGCGCCAGCAGCATCCTAGCGGGAGATACCGGGGAGCTGTTTTTT.

This clonotype came up many times. The CDR3 sequence: CASSLGTADQPQHF. Written as DNA, the CDR3 is TGTGCCAGCAGCTTAGGGACAGCAGATCAGCCCCAGCATTTT. This chain uses TRBV11-2 with TRBJ1-5, with TRBD1 as a possible D gene (6 bases). Trimming removed 1 base from V and 5 bases from J, with 9 bases in between. There are 14 residues in the CDR3. Germline loops: CDR1 SGHAT, CDR2 FQNNGV.

With respect to this clonotype: A much larger clone lies one base from this, so it may be a read error. The genes are TRBV6-2 or TRBV6-3 and TRBJ2-1; 9 bases fit TRBD2. The CDR3 is 15 amino acids. Germline assignment: CDR1 MNHEY and CDR2 SVGEGT. As DNA, the CDR3 is TGTGCCAACAGTAAAAATAGCGGGGGCTACAATGAGCAGTTCTTC. Protein: CANSKNSGGYNEQFF.

At least ten counts were recorded for this clonotype. The genes are TRBV7-6 and TRBJ2-1, with D possibly being TRBD1 (5 bases). V lost 2 bases, J lost 7 bases, and 15 bases lay in between. CDR3 size: 15 residues. Germline assignment: CDR1 SGHVS and CDR2 FNYEAQ. The CDR3 protein is CASSLYVGVENEQFF. The CDR3 nucleotides are TGTGCCAGCAGCTTATACGTAGGGGTTGAAAATGAGCAGTTCTTC.

The V gene is TRBV7-3, the J gene TRBJ2-1; 7 nucleotides match TRBD2. Germline lookup yields CDR1 SGHTA and CDR2 FQGTGA. There are 16 residues in the CDR3. Trimming took 5 bases from V and 0 from J; bases not matched to a gene: 7. CDR3: CASSIGLVSSYNEQFF. The CDR3 DNA sequence: TGTGCCAGCAGCATTGGACTAGTTAGCTCCTACAATGAGCAGTTCTTC.

In this sample, this clonotype turned up many times. In nucleotides, the CDR3 is TGTGCCAGCAGACAGACGAACACTGAAGCTTTCTTT. Protein sequence: CASRQTNTEAFF. The chain joins TRBV28 to TRBJ1-1; D is unresolved. V lost 6 bases and J lost 1, with 6 bases in between. CDR3 length: 12 amino acids. Looked up from germline, CDR1 is MDHEN and CDR2 is SYDVKM.

The J gene is TRBJ2-7, the V gene TRBV4-1; TRBD2 aligns across 8 bases. V dropped 1 base and J dropped 0; count of bases not matched to a gene: 8. CDR3 size: 17 residues. Germline-derived CDR1 and CDR2 are MGHRA and YSYEKL. CDR3 sequence reads: CASSQVYAGTSSYEQYF. CDR3 sequence (DNA): TGCGCCAGCAGCCAAGTGTACGCCGGGACTAGCTCCTACGAGCAGTACTTC.

The table lists this clonotype with many counts. The chain couples TRBV4-3 to TRBJ2-5; tentatively, D is TRBD1 (5 bases). The CDR3 runs to 14 residues. The V gene's germline CDR1 is LGHNA and CDR2 YSLEER. V was pared by 0 bases and J by 5 bases, with 10 bases between. The CDR3 region is CASSQDVGDETQYF. The CDR3 coding sequence is TGCGCCAGCAGCCAAGATGTAGGGGATGAGACCCAGTACTTC.

This clonotype appeared many times. This rearrangement joins TRBV11-2 to TRBJ2-5, with D possibly called TRBD1 or TRBD2 (6 bases each). This CDR3 spans 15 amino acids. Germline CDR1 and CDR2: SGHAT and FQNNGV. V lost 2 bases and J 2 bases, leaving 12 bases between the germline ends. Here the CDR3 reads CASSLTGGLQETQYF. The CDR3, as DNA: TGTGCCAGCAGCTTAACCGGGGGCCTTCAAGAGACCCAGTACTTC.

The chain recombines TRBV4-1 with TRBJ1-2, with TRBD1 matching 8 bases. In germline, CDR1 is MGHRA, CDR2 YSYEKL. The V segment lost 4 bases and the J segment 3 bases; nucleotides outside the gene matches: 13. The CDR3 totals 17 residues. DNA of the CDR3: TGCGCCAGCAGCCCTCTCCTTGGACAGGGTAAGGACTATGGCTACACCTTC. This translates into CASSPLLGQGKDYGYTF.

This clonotype has ten or more counts. CDR3 sequence reads: CASSGNSPLHF. As DNA, the CDR3 is TGTGCCAGCAGTGGCAATTCACCCCTCCACTTT. This sequence joins TRBV6-1 and TRBJ1-6; D not resolved. The CDR3 length is 11 residues. Germline V lookup: CDR1 MNHNS, CDR2 SASEGT. V was trimmed by 4 bases and J by 7 bases, leaving 2 bases between them.

There are many counts of this clonotype. The chain has TRBV6-1 and TRBJ1-1; no firm D call. Germline V lookup: CDR1 MNHNS, CDR2 SASEGT. The CDR3 has 11 residues. V was trimmed by 7 bases and J by 4 bases, leaving 7 bases between them. CDR3 loop: CASMRVTEAFF. DNA for the CDR3: TGTGCCAGCATGAGGGTCACTGAAGCTTTCTTT.

This clonotype was seen many times. The chain joins TRBV7-2 to TRBJ2-5, with TRBD2 matching 9 bases. The CDR3 consists of 15 residues. Trimming at V came to 3 bases and at J to 9 bases, leaving 11 bases not matched to a gene. Germline V gene lookup returns CDR1 SGHTA and CDR2 FQGNSA. CDR3 coding DNA: TGTGCCAGCAGCTTTAGCGGGGGCCCCTCTGGCTCCCAGTACTTC. The encoded protein is CASSFSGGPSGSQYF. The entire variable domain, with the rest obtained from reference TRBV7-2 and TRBJ2-5, is as follows: GAGVSQSPSNKVTEKGKDVELRCDPISGHTALYWYRQSLGQGLEFLIYFQGNSAPDKSGLPSDRFSAERTGGSVSTLTIQRTQQEDSAVYLCASSFSGGPSGSQYFGPGTRLLVL.

The chain uses TRBV9 and TRBJ1-4; D remains ambiguous. Trimming shortened V by 4 bases and J by 3 bases, and 13 bases separated the two germline ends. Germline CDR1 reads SGDLS; CDR2 reads YYNGEE. The CDR3 totals 15 residues. The CDR3 protein is CASSPPGRSNEKLFF. The CDR3 nucleotides are TGTGCCAGCAGCCCCCCTGGTCGCTCTAATGAAAAACTGTTTTTT.

This clonotype was recorded at least ten times. J is TRBJ1-1 and V is TRBV5-5; D is possibly TRBD1 (5 bases). CDR1 SGHKS and CDR2 YYEKEE come from the germline V gene (reference sequence). The V end lost 7 bases, the J end lost 2 bases, and 15 bases lay between the germline ends. The CDR3 loop spans 14 amino acids. Written as DNA, the CDR3 is TGTGCCAGCCATCCGGCAGGGCCTAACACTGAAGCTTTCTTT. Its protein is CASHPAGPNTEAFF.

This clonotype was seen repeatedly, ten times or more. The chain uses TRBV2 and TRBJ2-7; D may be TRBD1 (6 bases). CDR3 length: 13 amino acids. CDR1 and CDR2 (germline): SNHLY, FYNNEI. Between the trimmed V and J ends, which lost 7 bases and 4 bases, there was a span of 14 bases. The CDR3 sequence is CASNLGQIYEQYF. CDR3 nucleotide sequence: TGTGCCAGCAACCTAGGACAGATTTACGAGCAGTACTTC.

This clonotype has at least ten counts. V usage is TRBV6-1 and J usage is TRBJ2-3; the D gene is possibly TRBD2 (6 bases). This CDR3 has 15 residues. V was clipped by 5 bases and J by 2 bases, with 14 bases between them. Germline lookup yields CDR1 MNHNS and CDR2 SASEGT. DNA for the CDR3: TGTGCCAGCAGTTACGGCGGGGAGGTCACAGATACGCAGTATTTT. It specifies CASSYGGEVTDTQYF.

The chain combines TRBV4-1 with TRBJ1-1; 11 bases map to TRBD1. Germline-derived CDR1 and CDR2 are MGHRA and YSYEKL. CDR3 length: 17 amino acids. V was clipped by 4 bases and J by 2 bases; unmatched bases: 9. The CDR3 DNA follows: TGCGCCAGCAGCCGACCTGGACAGGGGGCAGGCAACACTGAAGCTTTCTTT. Translation: CASSRPGQGAGNTEAFF.

This clonotype was seen ten or more times. The V gene is TRBV7-8, the J gene TRBJ2-3; the match to TRBD2 covers 13 bases. Losses at the gene ends were 7 bases for V and 5 bases for J; bases not matched to a gene: 6. From germline, CDR1 is SGHVS and CDR2 FQNEAQ. The CDR3 consists of 15 residues. CDR3 region: CASNGLAGVRDTQYF. CDR3 bases: TGTGCCAGCAACGGACTAGCGGGAGTCCGAGATACGCAGTATTTT.

This clonotype was detected many times. V gene TRBV3-1 combines with J gene TRBJ2-1, with unresolved D. CDR1 and CDR2 from the germline V gene are LGHDT and YNNKEL (reference sequence). The CDR3 spans 12 residues. Trimming removed 1 base at V and 8 bases at J, with 6 bases between. The DNA of the CDR3 is TGTGCCAGCAGCCAAGTTGGGGATGAGCAGTTCTTC. Amino acids: CASSQVGDEQFF.

At least ten counts were recorded for this clonotype. The rearrangement joins TRBV10-3 to TRBJ2-3, with TRBD2 identical over 8 bases. Germline-derived CDR1 and CDR2 are ENHRY and SYGVKD. With 2 bases clipped from V and 3 bases from J, the junction kept 4 bases outside the gene matches. CDR3 size: 15 residues. The CDR3 sequence: CAISENIAGTDTQYF. CDR3 sequence (DNA): TGTGCCATCAGTGAGAATATAGCGGGGACAGATACGCAGTATTTT.

V and J are TRBV5-6 and TRBJ2-7, with D possibly being TRBD2 (6 bases). Deletions cut 3 bases from V and 5 bases from J, with 21 bases between. The germline V gene has CDR1 SGHDT and CDR2 YYEEEE. This CDR3 region has 16 residues. CDR3 in amino acids: CASSSISGLAGHEQYF. CDR3 DNA: TGTGCCAGCAGCTCCATTTCGGGACTCGCTGGCCACGAGCAGTACTTC.

This clonotype was found many times. The genes are TRBV7-8 and TRBJ2-1, with 9 bases lining up with TRBD2. Looked up from germline, CDR1 is SGHVS and CDR2 is FQNEAQ. The CDR3 is 17 residues long. V gave up 3 bases and J gave up 4 bases; unmatched junction bases: 10. The CDR3 DNA reads TGTGCCAGCAGCTTCCTCTTAGCGGGAGAGGGATACAATGAGCAGTTCTTC. Encoded protein: CASSFLLAGEGYNEQFF.

In this sample, this clonotype turned up many times. The chain combines TRBV9 with TRBJ2-3; D might be TRBD2 (5 bases). Trimming left V 0 bases short and J 6 bases short, with 14 bases between. The CDR3 contains 15 residues. Germline assignment: CDR1 SGDLS and CDR2 YYNGEE. The CDR3 sequence: CASSVVPGLGDTQYF. The CDR3 coding sequence is TGTGCCAGCAGCGTAGTACCGGGATTAGGTGATACGCAGTATTTT.